The 20 T cell receptor beta chains below come from one sample, sequenced in a study of cytomegalovirus exposure and HLA in healthy donors. Repertoires were generated with immunoSEQ multiplex PCR, while TCRdb's copy carries only in-frame clones and drops some. Of under 250,000 clones detected, about nine tenths appear once; the ten largest clones hold 1% to 1.2%. Input material: PBMCs. These receptors all stem from a woman aged 18-29 years in good health and CMV-seronegative.

The chain employs TRBV6-4 and TRBJ2-7, with 7 bases that match TRBD2. The CDR3 covers 16 residues. J lost 0 bases, V lost 4 bases, and 9 bases had no gene match. Per germline, CDR1 MRHNA and CDR2 SNTAGT. CDR3 DNA sequence: TGTGCCAGCAGTGTCCGCCTAGCGGAACTCTCCTACGAGCAGTACTTC. Its protein product is CASSVRLAELSYEQYF.

The rearrangement uses TRBV27 and TRBJ1-1, with D unclear. The length of the CDR3 is 13 residues. From germline, CDR1 is MNHEY and CDR2 SMNVEV (reference sequence). V was shortened by 4 bases and J by 0 bases, with 6 bases between the two germline ends. DNA of the CDR3: TGTGCCAGCAGTTCCGGTTTGAACACTGAAGCTTTCTTT. It encodes CASSSGLNTEAFF.

V is TRBV6-1 and J is TRBJ1-3, with D maybe TRBD1 (6 bases). V lost 4 bases and J 4 bases, leaving 17 bases between the germline ends. This CDR3 spans 16 amino acids. CDR1 and CDR2 from the germline V gene are MNHNS and SASEGT. The CDR3 loop reads CASSGGDQGLGNTIYF. The CDR3 region has the DNA TGTGCCAGCAGTGGAGGGGACCAGGGGCTCGGAAACACCATATATTTT.

The J gene is TRBJ1-1, the V gene TRBV5-1; D is perhaps TRBD1 (5 bases). Trimming cost V 4 bases and J 4 bases, with 14 bases left between them. The CDR3 sequence is 14 residues long. Per the germline V gene, CDR1 is SGHRS and CDR2 is YFSETQ. In nucleotides, the CDR3 is TGCGCCAGCAGCCCCGGGGGGGTCAGCACTGAAGCTTTCTTT. This gives the protein CASSPGGVSTEAFF.

The CDR3 DNA sequence: TGTGCCTGTTTTCTGGAACTAGCGGGATTTTACAATGAGCAGTTCTTC. This gives the protein CACFLELAGFYNEQFF. The V gene is TRBV30, the J gene TRBJ2-1, with TRBD2 identical over 10 bases. With V trimmed by 6 bases and J by 4 bases, 12 bases remained unmatched. The CDR3 covers 16 residues. In germline, CDR1 is GTSNPN, CDR2 SVGIG (reference sequence).

The rearrangement links TRBV28 to TRBJ1-4; tentatively, D is TRBD1 (6 bases). Trimming removed 5 bases at V and 8 bases at J, with 18 bases between. CDR3 length: 15 amino acids. The V gene's germline CDR1 is MDHEN and CDR2 SYDVKM. The chain's CDR3 is CASSPDWTQGEKLFF. In DNA form, the CDR3 reads TGTGCCAGCAGTCCTGACTGGACCCAGGGGGAAAAACTGTTTTTT.

CDR3 loop: CASSQLQGWYTEAFF. CDR3 nucleotide sequence: TGTGCCAGCAGCCAACTACAGGGATGGTACACTGAAGCTTTCTTT. The chain carries TRBV14 and TRBJ1-1; maybe TRBD1 (6 bases). The CDR3 contains 15 residues. Germline CDR1 reads SGHDN; CDR2 reads FVKESK. V lost 2 bases and J 3 bases, leaving 13 bases between the germline ends.

The chain couples TRBV9 to TRBJ1-3, with 9 bases lining up with TRBD1. V lost 3 bases, J lost 4 bases, and 5 bases stayed unmatched. The CDR3 length is 15 residues. Germline V CDR1 and CDR2: SGDLS, YYNGEE. For the CDR3, the DNA is TGTGCCAGCAGCGCCCTGGGACAGGGAGGAAACACCATATATTTT. This sequence encodes CASSALGQGGNTIYF.

This sequence joins TRBV19 and TRBJ2-1, with TRBD1 matching over 12 bases. Germline CDR1 reads LNHDA; CDR2 reads SQIVND (reference sequence). The CDR3 contains 14 residues. With V trimmed by 7 bases and J by 6 bases, 4 bases remained unmatched. CDR3 protein: CASTGTGGLNEQFF. The CDR3 nucleotides read TGTGCCAGTACCGGGACAGGGGGCCTCAATGAGCAGTTCTTC.

The chain links TRBV4-1 to TRBJ2-5; 7 positions agree with TRBD2. The V segment lost 0 bases and the J segment 5 bases; nucleotides outside the gene matches: 6. Germline V gives CDR1 MGHRA, CDR2 YSYEKL. CDR3 length: 15 amino acids. DNA of the CDR3: TGCGCCAGCAGCCAAGATGGGGGGGTAGACGAGACCCAGTACTTC. Its protein product is CASSQDGGVDETQYF.

The chain has TRBV27 and TRBJ2-3; D may be TRBD2 (6 bases). From germline, CDR1 is MNHEY and CDR2 SMNVEV (reference sequence). Trimming shortened V by 2 bases and J by 1 base, and 13 bases separated the two germline ends. This CDR3 has 16 amino acids. The CDR3 here is CASSLGGTWGTDTQYF. The CDR3 DNA reads as TGTGCCAGCAGTTTAGGAGGGACTTGGGGCACAGATACGCAGTATTTT.

The V and J genes are TRBV7-9 and TRBJ2-7, with 8 positions matching TRBD1. With V trimmed by 4 bases and J by 6 bases, 11 bases remained unmatched. The germline V gene has CDR1 SEHNR and CDR2 FQNEAQ (reference sequence). CDR3 length: 15 residues. The CDR3 DNA sequence: TGTGCCAGCAGCTCCTGGGGCAGGGGGCGCGTCGAGCAGTACTTC. Encoded protein: CASSSWGRGRVEQYF. Full variable domain (remainder filled in from reference TRBV7-9 and TRBJ2-7): DTGVSQNPRHKITKRGQNVTFRCDPISEHNRLYWYRQTLGQGPEFLTYFQNEAQLEKSRLLSDRFSAERPKGSFSTLEIQRTEQGDSAMYLCASSSWGRGRVEQYFGPGTRLTVT.

The chain has TRBV5-1 and TRBJ2-5, with 8 bases fitting TRBD2. The CDR3 runs 17 residues. The junction had 10 bases not matched to a gene; V was cut back by 0 bases and J by 3 bases. CDR1 is SGHRS, CDR2 YFSETQ, per germline. CDR3 nucleotide sequence: TGCGCCAGCAGCTTGGCCACAAGTTGGCGGGAGGAAGAGACCCAGTACTTC. Protein: CASSLATSWREEETQYF. The whole variable domain, filled in from reference TRBV5-1 and TRBJ2-5, reads KAGVTQTPRYLIKTRGQQVTLSCSPISGHRSVSWYQQTPGQGLQFLFEYFSETQRNKGNFPGRFSGRQFSNSRSEMNVSTLELGDSALYLCASSLATSWREEETQYFGPGTRLLVL.

V is TRBV5-1 and J is TRBJ1-1, with 8 bases lining up with TRBD1. J lost 1 base, V lost 2 bases, and 4 bases had no gene match. Germline V CDR1 and CDR2: SGHRS, YFSETQ. This CDR3 is built from 15 residues. CDR3 nucleotides: TGCGCCAGCAGCTTACGACAGGGGACGAACACTGAAGCTTTCTTT. As protein: CASSLRQGTNTEAFF.

This clone was recorded only once. The CDR3 nucleotides read TGCGCCAGCAGCCAAGTCGGGGGGGCCCGGTCTGGAAACACCATATATTTT. Amino acids: CASSQVGGARSGNTIYF. The chain links TRBV4-1 to TRBJ1-3, with D perhaps TRBD1 (6 bases). Trimming took 1 base from V and 1 from J, leaving 14 bases between them. This CDR3 has 17 amino acids. The V gene's germline CDR1 is MGHRA and CDR2 YSYEKL.

The CDR3 protein is CSVSGGGNTEAFF. In nucleotides, the CDR3 is TGCAGCGTTTCAGGGGGAGGGAACACTGAAGCTTTCTTT. The chain uses TRBV29-1 and TRBJ1-1; 7 nucleotides agree with TRBD1. The CDR3 has 13 residues. V lost 5 bases and J lost 1; bases outside the gene matches: 4. Germline V gene sequence: CDR1 SQVTM, CDR2 ANQGSEA.

The chain uses TRBV4-1 and TRBJ2-1, with TRBD2 matching 13 bases. In germline, CDR1 is MGHRA, CDR2 YSYEKL. The CDR3 length is 15 residues. V lost 5 bases and J lost 5; bases outside the gene matches: 3. CDR3 region: CASSSGTSGNNEQFF. The CDR3 DNA is TGCGCCAGCAGCTCCGGGACTAGCGGGAACAATGAGCAGTTCTTC.

Notes on this clone: A read error may produce the germline difference seen at one junction end. The rearrangement joins TRBV29-1 to TRBJ2-7, with 7 bases matching TRBD1. The CDR3 loop spans 12 amino acids. Germline assignment: CDR1 SQVTM and CDR2 ANQGSEA. The CDR3 loop is CSGRTGSHEQYF. In DNA, the CDR3 is TGCAGCGGTCGGACAGGCTCCCACGAGCAGTACTTC.

The chain has TRBV29-1 and TRBJ2-7; weak D call: TRBD1 (5 bases). The V end was cut by 4 bases, the J end by 5 bases, with 12 bases between. The CDR3 loop spans 12 amino acids. Germline V gene data show CDR1 as SQVTM and CDR2 as ANQGSEA. The CDR3 nucleotides read TGCAGCGTTGTCGTGGGGCTGAACGAGCAGTACTTC. It codes for CSVVVGLNEQYF.

To note about this clone: The same CDR3 can be traced to other DNA sequences in this sample. The rearrangement links TRBV29-1 to TRBJ2-3; unclear D gene. CDR1 SQVTM and CDR2 ANQGSEA come from the germline V gene. The V and J ends lost 7 bases and 4 bases respectively, with 24 bases between them. The CDR3 covers 16 residues. CDR3 loop: CSARGRVGGSPDTQYF. The CDR3 coding sequence is TGCAGCGCCCGTGGCCGGGTTGGTGGATCCCCAGATACGCAGTATTTT.